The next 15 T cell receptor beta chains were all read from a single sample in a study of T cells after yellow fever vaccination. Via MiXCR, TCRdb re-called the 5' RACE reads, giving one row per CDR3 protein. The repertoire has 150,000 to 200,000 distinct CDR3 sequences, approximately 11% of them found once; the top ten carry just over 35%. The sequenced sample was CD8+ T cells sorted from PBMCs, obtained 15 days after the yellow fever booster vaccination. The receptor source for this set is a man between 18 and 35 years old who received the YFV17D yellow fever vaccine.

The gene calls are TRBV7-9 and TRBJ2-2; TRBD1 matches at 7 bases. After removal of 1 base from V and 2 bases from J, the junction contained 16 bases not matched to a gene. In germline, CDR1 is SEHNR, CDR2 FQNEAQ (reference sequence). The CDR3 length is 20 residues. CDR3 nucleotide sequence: TGTGCCAGCAGCTTAGACGGGACAGTAAACAGTAGGGGAAACACCGGGGAGCTGTTTTTT. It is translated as CASSLDGTVNSRGNTGELFF.

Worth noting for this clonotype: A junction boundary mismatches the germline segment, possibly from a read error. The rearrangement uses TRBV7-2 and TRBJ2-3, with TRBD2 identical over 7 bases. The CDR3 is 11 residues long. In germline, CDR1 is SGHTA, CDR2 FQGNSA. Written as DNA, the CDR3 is TGTGCCAGCAGCTTTGGGGGGGGGAGGCAGTTT. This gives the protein CASSFGGGRQF.

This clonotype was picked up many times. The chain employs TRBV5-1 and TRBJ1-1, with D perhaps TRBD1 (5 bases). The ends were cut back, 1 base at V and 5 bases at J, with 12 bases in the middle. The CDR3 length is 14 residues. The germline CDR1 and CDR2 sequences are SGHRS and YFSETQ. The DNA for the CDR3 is TGCGCCAGCAGCTTGAGAGGGGCGCGGACTGAAGCTTTCTTT. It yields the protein CASSLRGARTEAFF.

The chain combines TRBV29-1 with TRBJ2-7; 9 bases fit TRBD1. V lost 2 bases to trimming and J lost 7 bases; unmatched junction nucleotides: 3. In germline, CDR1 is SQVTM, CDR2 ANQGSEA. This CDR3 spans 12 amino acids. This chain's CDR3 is CSVESGTGEQYV. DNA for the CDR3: TGCAGCGTTGAATCCGGGACAGGGGAGCAGTACGTC.

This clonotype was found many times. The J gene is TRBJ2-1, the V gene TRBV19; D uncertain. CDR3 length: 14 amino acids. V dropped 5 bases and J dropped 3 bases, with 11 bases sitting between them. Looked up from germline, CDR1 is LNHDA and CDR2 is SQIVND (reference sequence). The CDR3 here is CASSGGPLYNEQFF. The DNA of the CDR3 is TGTGCCAGTAGTGGTGGTCCCCTCTACAATGAGCAGTTCTTC.

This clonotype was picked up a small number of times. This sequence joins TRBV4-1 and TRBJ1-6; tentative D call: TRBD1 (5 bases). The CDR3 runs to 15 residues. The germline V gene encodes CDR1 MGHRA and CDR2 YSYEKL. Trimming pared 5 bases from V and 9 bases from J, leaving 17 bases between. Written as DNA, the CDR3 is TGCGCCAGCAGCAACAGCGGCCAGGGTGGTTCACCCCTCCACTTT. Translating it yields CASSNSGQGGSPLHF.

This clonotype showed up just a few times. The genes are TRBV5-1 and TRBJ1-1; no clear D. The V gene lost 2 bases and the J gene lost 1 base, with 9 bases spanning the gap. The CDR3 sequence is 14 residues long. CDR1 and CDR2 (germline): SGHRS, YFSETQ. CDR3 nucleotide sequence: TGCGCCAGCAGCTTTCGGCGGCCGAACACTGAAGCTTTCTTT. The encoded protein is CASSFRRPNTEAFF.

CDR3 DNA: TGTGCCAGCAGTTTTTACACGCACACTGAAGCTTTCTTT. This sequence encodes CASSFYTHTEAFF. The V gene is TRBV28, the J gene TRBJ1-1; D is undetermined. CDR1 MDHEN and CDR2 SYDVKM come from the germline V gene. V gave up 3 bases and J gave up 3 bases, with 8 bases separating them. This CDR3 has 13 amino acids. Full variable domain (remainder filled in from reference TRBV28 and TRBJ1-1): DVKVTQSSRYLVKRTGEKVFLECVQDMDHENMFWYRQDPGLGLRLIYFSYDVKMKEKGDIPEGYSVSREKKERFSLILESASTNQTSMYLCASSFYTHTEAFFGQGTRLTVV.

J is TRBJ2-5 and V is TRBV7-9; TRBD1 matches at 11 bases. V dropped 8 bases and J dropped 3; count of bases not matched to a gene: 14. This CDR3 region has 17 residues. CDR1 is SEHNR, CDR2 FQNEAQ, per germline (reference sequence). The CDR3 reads CASHQLTDRGREETQYF. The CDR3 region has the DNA TGTGCCAGCCACCAATTAACGGACAGGGGGCGCGAAGAGACCCAGTACTTC.

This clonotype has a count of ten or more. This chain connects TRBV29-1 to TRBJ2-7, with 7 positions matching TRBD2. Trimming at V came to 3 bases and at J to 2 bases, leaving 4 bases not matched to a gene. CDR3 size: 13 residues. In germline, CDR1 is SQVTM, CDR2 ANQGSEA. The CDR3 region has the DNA TGCAGCGTTGAGCCAGCGGGAACCTACGAGCAGTACTTC. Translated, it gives CSVEPAGTYEQYF.

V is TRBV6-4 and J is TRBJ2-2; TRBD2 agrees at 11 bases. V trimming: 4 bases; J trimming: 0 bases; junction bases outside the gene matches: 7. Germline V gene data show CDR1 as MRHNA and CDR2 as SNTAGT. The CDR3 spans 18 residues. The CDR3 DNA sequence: TGTGCCAGCAGTGGGACTAGCGGGCTTTCCGCGAACACCGGGGAGCTGTTTTTT. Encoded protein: CASSGTSGLSANTGELFF.

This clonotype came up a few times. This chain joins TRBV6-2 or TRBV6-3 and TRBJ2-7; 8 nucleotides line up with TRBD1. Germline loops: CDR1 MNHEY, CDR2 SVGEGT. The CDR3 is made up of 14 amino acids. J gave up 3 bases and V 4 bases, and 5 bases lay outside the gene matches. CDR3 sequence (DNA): TGTGCCAGCAGTTTCCGACAGGGGATCTACGAGCAGTACTTC. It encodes CASSFRQGIYEQYF.

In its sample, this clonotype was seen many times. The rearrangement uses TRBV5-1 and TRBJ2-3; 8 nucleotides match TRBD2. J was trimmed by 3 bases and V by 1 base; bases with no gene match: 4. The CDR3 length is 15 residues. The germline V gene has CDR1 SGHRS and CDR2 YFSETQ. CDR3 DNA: TGCGCCAGCAGCTTGTCCGGGGGGGGGACAGATACGCAGTATTTT. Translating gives CASSLSGGGTDTQYF.

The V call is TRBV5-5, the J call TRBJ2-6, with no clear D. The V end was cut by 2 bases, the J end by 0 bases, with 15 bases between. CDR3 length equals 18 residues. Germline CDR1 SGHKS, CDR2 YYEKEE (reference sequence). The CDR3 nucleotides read TGTGCCAGCAGCTTAGATGTGGTTCAGCTCTCTGGGGCCAACGTCCTGACTTTC. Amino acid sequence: CASSLDVVQLSGANVLTF.

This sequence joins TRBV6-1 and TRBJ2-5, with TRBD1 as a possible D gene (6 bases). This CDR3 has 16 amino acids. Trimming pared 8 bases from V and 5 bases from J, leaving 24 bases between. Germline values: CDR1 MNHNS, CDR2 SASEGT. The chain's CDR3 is CASGVPQGQMVETQYF. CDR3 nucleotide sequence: TGTGCCAGCGGGGTCCCCCAGGGGCAGATGGTGGAGACCCAGTACTTC.